This T cell receptor beta chain comes out of a study of blood T cell repertoires in COVID-19. Overall study: From T cells, B-cell-depleted T cells, or PBMCs came the material, which was cDNA or gDNA.

Profiled with immunoSEQ multiplex PCR; TCRdb holds only in-frame clones, not every one. The table shows about 290,000 clones, with 70% to 90% occurring only once. This CDR3 has 12 residues. Germline values: CDR1 GTSNPN, CDR2 SVGIG (reference sequence). The germline V and J ends were trimmed by 1 base and 8 bases, with 11 bases remaining between them. This chain joins TRBV30 and TRBJ1-2; D unclear. The sample was peripheral blood. The receptor comes from a woman in her fifties or sixties with active or convalescent COVID-19. CDR3 in DNA: TGTGCCTGGAGTGCAACGGTCTACGGCTACACCTTC. This gives the protein CAWSATVYGYTF. The variable domain in full, with the rest retrieved from reference TRBV30 and TRBJ1-2, is SQTIHQWPATLVQPVGSPLSLECTVEGTSNPNLYWYRQAAGRGLQLLFYSVGIGQISSEVPQNLSASRPQDRQFILSSKKLLLSDSGFYLCAWSATVYGYTFGSGTRLTVV.